The 17 T cell receptor beta chains given below trace back to one sample, sequenced in a study of shared clonotypes between healthy human individuals. Measured with immunoSEQ multiplex PCR; TCRdb has only the in-frame clones, and not every one. The profile shows 750,000 to 1,000,000 clones, 92% of them singletons. Terminally differentiated effector memory CD45RA+ cells were excluded by CCR7 positive selection of CD45RO-negative cells. The sample comprised naive CD8+ T cells sorted from blood. These receptors all stem from a young man in good health.

This clone was detected only once. This chain uses TRBV29-1 with TRBJ1-1; D not resolved. This CDR3 region has 16 residues. In germline, CDR1 is SQVTM, CDR2 ANQGSEA. V shed 3 bases and J shed 4 bases, with 21 bases lying between them. The CDR3 DNA reads as TGCAGCGTTGATGGTCATCTAGGAGGGTCGAGCACTGAAGCTTTCTTT. Amino acid sequence: CSVDGHLGGSSTEAFF.

The V and J genes are TRBV6-5 and TRBJ2-1; possibly TRBD1 for D (6 bases). The CDR3 consists of 15 residues. Germline assignment: CDR1 MNHEY and CDR2 SVGAGI. Trimming cost V 6 bases and J 1 base, with 13 bases left between them. The CDR3: CASSDLRGSYNEQFF. The DNA for the CDR3 is TGTGCCAGCAGCGACCTCAGGGGATCCTACAATGAGCAGTTCTTC.

J is TRBJ2-1 and V is TRBV29-1; possibly TRBD2 for D (5 bases). V lost 7 bases and J lost 6, with 13 bases in between. Looked up from germline, CDR1 is SQVTM and CDR2 is ANQGSEA. CDR3 length equals 12 residues. CDR3 loop: CSAHGERNEQFF. CDR3 in DNA: TGCAGCGCACACGGGGAGCGCAATGAGCAGTTCTTC.

The rearrangement joins TRBV28 to TRBJ1-4; perhaps TRBD1 as D (5 bases). This CDR3 has 17 residues. Germline CDR1 MDHEN, CDR2 SYDVKM. Trimming took 4 bases from V and 4 from J, leaving 19 bases between them. The DNA for the CDR3 is TGTGCCAGCAGTTCTATCGAAGCAACTAGGGGTAATGAAAAACTGTTTTTT. Its protein is CASSSIEATRGNEKLFF.

A remark on this clone: This specimen includes other DNA sequences encoding the same CDR3. The CDR3 sequence is CASSLTGSSTDTQYF. Here the CDR3 DNA reads TGTGCCAGCAGTTTAACGGGGTCTAGCACAGATACGCAGTATTTT. This chain links TRBV28 with TRBJ2-3; tentatively, D is TRBD2 (5 bases). The CDR3 consists of 15 residues. Germline CDR1 and CDR2: MDHEN and SYDVKM. Trimming pared 2 bases from V and 0 bases from J, leaving 9 bases between. The variable domain in full, with the rest retrieved from reference TRBV28 and TRBJ2-3, is DVKVTQSSRYLVKRTGEKVFLECVQDMDHENMFWYRQDPGLGLRLIYFSYDVKMKEKGDIPEGYSVSREKKERFSLILESASTNQTSMYLCASSLTGSSTDTQYFGPGTRLTVL.

The genes are TRBV2 and TRBJ2-7, with D tentatively TRBD1 (7 bases). The V end lost 8 bases, the J end lost 3 bases, and 14 bases lay between the germline ends. CDR3 length equals 13 residues. In germline, CDR1 is SNHLY, CDR2 FYNNEI. Here the CDR3 reads CASANRGGYEQYF. CDR3 DNA: TGTGCCAGCGCAAACAGGGGAGGCTACGAGCAGTACTTC.

This chain joins TRBV7-6 and TRBJ2-3; 12 bases agree with TRBD2. CDR3 length equals 15 residues. V dropped 3 bases and J dropped 3; count of bases not matched to a gene: 1. Germline V lookup: CDR1 SGHVS, CDR2 FNYEAQ. The CDR3 loop is CASSFGLAGTDTQYF. CDR3 nucleotides: TGTGCCAGCAGCTTTGGACTAGCGGGGACAGATACGCAGTATTTT. The full variable domain, with the rest looked up from reference TRBV7-6 and TRBJ2-3, is GAGVSQSPRYKVTKRGQDVALRCDPISGHVSLYWYRQALGQGPEFLTYFNYEAQQDKSGLPNDRFSAERPEGSISTLTIQRTEQRDSAMYRCASSFGLAGTDTQYFGPGTRLTVL.

This clone was seen a single time. The CDR3 protein is CASSFTSNNEQFF. As DNA, the CDR3 is TGTGCCAGCAGTTTTACTAGCAACAATGAGCAGTTCTTC. The chain couples TRBV28 to TRBJ2-1, with D maybe TRBD2 (6 bases). V was clipped by 3 bases and J by 5 bases, with 8 bases between them. In germline, CDR1 is MDHEN, CDR2 SYDVKM. The CDR3 loop spans 13 amino acids.

This chain uses TRBV4-3 with TRBJ2-3; 8 nucleotides agree with TRBD1. The CDR3 covers 16 residues. Germline CDR1 and CDR2: LGHNA and YSLEER. The V gene end was trimmed by 0 bases and the J gene end by 8 bases; junction bases not matched to a gene: 10. The CDR3 sequence is CASSQDPGGASGTQYF. DNA of the CDR3: TGCGCCAGCAGCCAAGATCCAGGGGGCGCATCAGGTACGCAGTATTTT.

This chain links TRBV27 with TRBJ2-4; D might be TRBD1 (6 bases). V was trimmed by 2 bases and J by 3 bases, leaving 11 bases between them. The CDR3 has 15 amino acids. Germline V CDR1 and CDR2: MNHEY, SMNVEV (reference sequence). The CDR3 sequence is CASSLGDMGKNIQYF. The CDR3 DNA reads TGTGCCAGCAGTTTAGGGGACATGGGCAAAAACATTCAGTACTTC.

A note on this clone: This specimen includes other DNA sequences encoding the same CDR3. The J gene is TRBJ2-7, the V gene TRBV4-1, with D possibly being TRBD2 (6 bases). V lost 5 bases and J 5 bases, leaving 10 bases between the germline ends. Germline V gives CDR1 MGHRA, CDR2 YSYEKL. The CDR3 spans 12 residues. This chain's CDR3 is CASSSEGNEQYF. CDR3 sequence (DNA): TGCGCCAGCAGCTCGGAGGGCAACGAGCAGTACTTC.

The rearrangement links TRBV6-5 to TRBJ2-7, with 8 bases that match TRBD1. The CDR3 totals 13 residues. Per germline, CDR1 MNHEY and CDR2 SVGAGI. The V segment lost 3 bases and the J segment 7 bases; nucleotides outside the gene matches: 5. This chain's CDR3 is CASSYTGGGEQYF. The CDR3 DNA sequence: TGTGCCAGCAGTTATACAGGGGGTGGAGAGCAGTACTTC.

This clone has just a few counts. V is TRBV6-1 and J is TRBJ2-7; D might be TRBD2 (6 bases). V lost 3 bases and J lost 7, with 13 bases in between. The germline V gene has CDR1 MNHNS and CDR2 SASEGT. The CDR3 is made up of 13 amino acids. CDR3 in DNA: TGTGCCAGCAGTGAGTCACTAGCCGGGGAGCAGTACTTC. Amino acids: CASSESLAGEQYF.

The V and J genes are TRBV18 and TRBJ1-2; no clear D gene. Germline lookup yields CDR1 KGHSH and CDR2 LQKENI. V was trimmed by 2 bases and J by 4 bases, leaving 8 bases between them. The CDR3 length is 13 residues. The CDR3 DNA sequence: TGTGCCAGCTCACCAACACGTGGCTATGGCTACACCTTC. It translates to CASSPTRGYGYTF.

The chain couples TRBV4-1 to TRBJ2-3; TRBD2 aligns across 9 bases. V dropped 0 bases and J dropped 3; count of bases not matched to a gene: 10. The CDR3 spans 18 residues. Germline CDR1 and CDR2: MGHRA and YSYEKL. The DNA for the CDR3 is TGCGCCAGCAGCCAAGATGGGGGGCTAGCGGGAATTACAGATACGCAGTATTTT. Translating it yields CASSQDGGLAGITDTQYF.

This chain uses TRBV29-1 with TRBJ2-1; the match to TRBD2 covers 8 bases. The CDR3 totals 15 residues. J was trimmed by 4 bases and V by 4 bases; bases with no gene match: 9. CDR1 and CDR2 (germline): SQVTM, ANQGSEA. The CDR3: CSVGPSGRMYNEQFF. The CDR3 DNA reads TGCAGCGTTGGGCCCAGCGGGAGAATGTACAATGAGCAGTTCTTC.

This sequence joins TRBV2 and TRBJ2-2; 8 bases are shared with TRBD1. V lost 8 bases, J lost 2 bases, and 4 bases stayed unmatched. The CDR3 contains 14 residues. The germline V gene has CDR1 SNHLY and CDR2 FYNNEI. This chain's CDR3 is CASQGQDNTGELFF. Written as DNA, the CDR3 is TGTGCCAGCCAGGGACAGGATAACACCGGGGAGCTGTTTTTT.